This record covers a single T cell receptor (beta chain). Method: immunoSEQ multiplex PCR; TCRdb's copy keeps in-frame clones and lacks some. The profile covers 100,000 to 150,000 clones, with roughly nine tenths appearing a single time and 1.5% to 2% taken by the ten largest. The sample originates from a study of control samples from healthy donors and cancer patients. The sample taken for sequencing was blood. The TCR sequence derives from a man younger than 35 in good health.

The CDR3 sequence: CASSPDGFMNTEAFF. DNA for the CDR3: TGTGCCAGCTCACCGGACGGTTTCATGAACACTGAAGCTTTCTTT. The J gene is TRBJ1-1, the V gene TRBV18; no clear D. The V gene's germline CDR1 is KGHSH and CDR2 LQKENI. The V end lost 3 bases, the J end lost 0 bases, and 11 bases lay between the germline ends. The CDR3 totals 15 residues.